The 4 T cell receptor beta chains given below trace back to one sample, sequenced in a study of cytomegalovirus exposure and HLA in healthy donors (dated by TCRdb to the late 2010s). Preparation of the library involved the immunoSEQ multiplex PCR assay. A mixture of 60 forward primers for TCR Vbeta segments and 13 reverse primers for TCR Jbeta segments was used in the multiplex PCR. TCRdb obtained this table from immuneACCESS and retained in-frame rearrangements with V and J assigned. These tables miss some clones; where compared with another copy, unresolved V genes account for less than half of the shortfall, and the remainder is unexplained. For this sample there are 170,000 or so clones; approximately 80% appear just once. The biggest ten clones account for 0.65% of the sample. The sample taken for sequencing was PBMCs. All receptors come from a boy under 18 in good health and CMV-seronegative.

The J gene is TRBJ2-7, the V gene TRBV6-1; no reliable D call. Germline lookup yields CDR1 MNHNS and CDR2 SASEGT. CDR3 length: 14 amino acids. V was shortened by 6 bases and J by 4 bases, with 16 bases between the two germline ends. In DNA form, the CDR3 reads TGTGCCAGCAGCACAGACATCCAAGAATACGAGCAGTACTTC. Protein sequence: CASSTDIQEYEQYF.

The chain employs TRBV7-9 and TRBJ2-3; 7 nucleotides line up with TRBD1. V shed 5 bases, J shed 5 bases, and the junction held 7 bases outside the gene matches. Per germline, CDR1 SEHNR and CDR2 FQNEAQ (reference sequence). CDR3 length equals 14 residues. CDR3 amino acids: CASSLLTGEDTQYF. CDR3 DNA: TGTGCCAGCAGCCTGCTCACAGGGGAAGATACGCAGTATTTT.

In its sample, this clone was seen a few times. The chain joins TRBV27 to TRBJ2-7, with 7 bases matching TRBD1. The CDR3 runs 15 residues. V lost 6 bases to trimming and J lost 2 bases; unmatched junction nucleotides: 10. Germline V gene sequence: CDR1 MNHEY, CDR2 SMNVEV (reference sequence). CDR3 coding DNA: TGTGCCAGCAGCAAACCCGGGACAGAGACCTACGAGCAGTACTTC. It is translated as CASSKPGTETYEQYF.

The V and J genes are TRBV27 and TRBJ1-4; D is unresolved. The V end was cut by 3 bases, the J end by 7 bases, with 12 bases between. This CDR3 region has 14 residues. The V gene's germline CDR1 is MNHEY and CDR2 SMNVEV (reference sequence). The DNA for the CDR3 is TGTGCCAGCAGTTTTGTCCCAGGTAGTGAAAAACTGTTTTTT. It translates to CASSFVPGSEKLFF.